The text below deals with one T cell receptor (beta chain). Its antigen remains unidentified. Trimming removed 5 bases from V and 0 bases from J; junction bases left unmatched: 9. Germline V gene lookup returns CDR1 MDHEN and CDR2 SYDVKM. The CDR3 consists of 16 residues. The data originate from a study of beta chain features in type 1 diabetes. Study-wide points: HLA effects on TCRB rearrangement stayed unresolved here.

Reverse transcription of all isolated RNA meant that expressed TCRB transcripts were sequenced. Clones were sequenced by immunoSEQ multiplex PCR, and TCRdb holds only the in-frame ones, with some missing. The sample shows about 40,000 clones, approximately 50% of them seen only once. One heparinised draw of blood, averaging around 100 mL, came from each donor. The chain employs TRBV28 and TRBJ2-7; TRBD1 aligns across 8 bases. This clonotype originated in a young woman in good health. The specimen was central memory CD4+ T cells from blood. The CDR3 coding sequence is TGTGCCAGCAGTCCCGCGGGACAGGCGAGCTCCTACGAGCAGTACTTC. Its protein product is CASSPAGQASSYEQYF.